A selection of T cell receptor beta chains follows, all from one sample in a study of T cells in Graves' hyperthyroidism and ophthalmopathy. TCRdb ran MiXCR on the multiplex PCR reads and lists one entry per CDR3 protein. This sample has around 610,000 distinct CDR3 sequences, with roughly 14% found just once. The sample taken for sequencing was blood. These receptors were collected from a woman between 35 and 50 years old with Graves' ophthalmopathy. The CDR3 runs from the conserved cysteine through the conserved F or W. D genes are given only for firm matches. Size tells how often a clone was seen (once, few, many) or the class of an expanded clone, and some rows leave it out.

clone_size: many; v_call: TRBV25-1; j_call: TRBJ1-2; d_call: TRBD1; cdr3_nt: TGTGCCAGCAGTGAATCAGGGGGGCACTATGGCTACACCTTC; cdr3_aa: CASSESGGHYGYTF
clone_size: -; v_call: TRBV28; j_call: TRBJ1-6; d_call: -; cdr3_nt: TGTGCCAGCAGTTCCAGTAACAATTCACCCCTCCACTTT; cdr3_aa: CASSSSNNSPLHF
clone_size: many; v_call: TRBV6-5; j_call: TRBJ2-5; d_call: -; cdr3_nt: TGTGCCACCCACGCCGGACAGTTAGAGACCCAGTACTTC; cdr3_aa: CATHAGQLETQYF
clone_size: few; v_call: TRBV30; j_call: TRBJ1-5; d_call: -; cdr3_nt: TGTGCCTGGAGTGTAGGGGGTAAGGATCAGCCCCAGCATTTT; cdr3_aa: CAWSVGGKDQPQHF
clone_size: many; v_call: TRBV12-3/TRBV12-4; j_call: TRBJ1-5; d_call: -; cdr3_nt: TGTGCCAGCAGTTTAAGCGGCGAAGGGCCCCAGCATTTT; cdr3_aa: CASSLSGEGPQHF
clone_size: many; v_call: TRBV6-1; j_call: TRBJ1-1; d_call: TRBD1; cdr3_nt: TGTGCCAGCATAACCCGACAGGGGGTAGAGGCTTTCTTT; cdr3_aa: CASITRQGVEAFF
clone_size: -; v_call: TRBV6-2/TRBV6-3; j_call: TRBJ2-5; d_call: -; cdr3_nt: TGTGCCAGCAGTGAGTTGTTTCGGCAAGAGACCCAGTACTTC; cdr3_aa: CASSELFRQETQYF
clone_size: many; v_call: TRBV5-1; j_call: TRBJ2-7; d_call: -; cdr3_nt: TGCGCCAGCAGCTTGGCCGCGGAGACCTACGAGCAGTACTTC; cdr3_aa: CASSLAAETYEQYF
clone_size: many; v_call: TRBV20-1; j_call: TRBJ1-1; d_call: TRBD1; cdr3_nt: TGCAGTGCTACCCGACAGGGGGGCACTGAAGCTTTCTTT; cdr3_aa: CSATRQGGTEAFF
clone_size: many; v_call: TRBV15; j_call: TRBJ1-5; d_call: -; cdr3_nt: TGTGCCACCAGCAGAGATCCATTTAGCAATCAGCCCCAGCATTTT; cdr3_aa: CATSRDPFSNQPQHF
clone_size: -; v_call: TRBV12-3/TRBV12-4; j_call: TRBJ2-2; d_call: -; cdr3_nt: TGTGCCAGCAGTCCGACAGGGAGGGGGGGCACCGGGGAGCTGTTTTTT; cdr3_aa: CASSPTGRGGTGELFF
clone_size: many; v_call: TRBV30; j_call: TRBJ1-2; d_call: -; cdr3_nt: TGTGCCTGGAGTGTATGGCCAATACAGGGCGTAAACTATGGCTACACCTTC; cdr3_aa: CAWSVWPIQGVNYGYTF
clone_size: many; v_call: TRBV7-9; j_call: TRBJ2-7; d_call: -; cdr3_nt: TGTGCCAGCAGCTTGGACAGTCTAAAGCAGTACTTC; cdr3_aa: CASSLDSLKQYF
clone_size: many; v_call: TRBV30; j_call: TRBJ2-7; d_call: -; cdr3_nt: TGTGCCTGGAGTGTAGGCGGCAACTCCTACGAGCAGTACTTC; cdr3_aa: CAWSVGGNSYEQYF
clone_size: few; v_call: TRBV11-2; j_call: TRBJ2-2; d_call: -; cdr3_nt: TGTGCCAGCACCTTAGGGGTTTGGGACAAATACACCGGGGAGCTGTTTTTT; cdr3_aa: CASTLGVWDKYTGELFF
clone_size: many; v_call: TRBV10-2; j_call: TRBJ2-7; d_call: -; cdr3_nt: TGCGCCAGCAGTGAGTTAGTAAGCTACGAGCAGTACTTC; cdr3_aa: CASSELVSYEQYF
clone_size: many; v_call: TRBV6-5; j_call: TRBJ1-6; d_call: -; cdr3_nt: TGTGCCAGCAGTTACTCGTGGCCCTCAGCGAGTTCCGATAATTCACCCCTCCACTTT; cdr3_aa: CASSYSWPSASSDNSPLHF
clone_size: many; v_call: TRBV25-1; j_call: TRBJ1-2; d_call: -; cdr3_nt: TGTGCCAGCAGTACCCAAGGGGAGACAGGCGGCTATGGCTACACCTTC; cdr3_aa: CASSTQGETGGYGYTF
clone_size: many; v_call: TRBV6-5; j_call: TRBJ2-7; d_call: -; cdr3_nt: TGTGCCAGCAGTTGGGACCGCGTACGGTTGTACGAGCAGTACTTC; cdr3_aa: CASSWDRVRLYEQYF
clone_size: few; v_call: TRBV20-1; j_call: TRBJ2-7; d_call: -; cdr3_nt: TGCAGTGCTAGGAATTGGCAGGGTCCCTCCTACGAGCAGTACTTC; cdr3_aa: CSARNWQGPSYEQYF
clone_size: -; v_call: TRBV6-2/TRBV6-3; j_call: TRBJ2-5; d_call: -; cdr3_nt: TGTGCCAGCAGCATCAGGTACCAAGAGACCCAGTACTTC; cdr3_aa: CASSIRYQETQYF
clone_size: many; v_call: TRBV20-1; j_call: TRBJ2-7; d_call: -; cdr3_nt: TGCAGTGTGGAAAGGGCGACTGAAGCCGAGCAGTACTTC; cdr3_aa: CSVERATEAEQYF
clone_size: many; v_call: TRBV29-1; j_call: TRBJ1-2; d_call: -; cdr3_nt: TGCAGCGTTGGAAACGGGGCGTATGGCTACACCTTC; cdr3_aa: CSVGNGAYGYTF
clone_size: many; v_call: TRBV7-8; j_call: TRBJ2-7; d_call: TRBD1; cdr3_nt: TGTGCCAGCAGCTTCGTGACAGGGCGTGCCTACGAGCAGTACTTC; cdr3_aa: CASSFVTGRAYEQYF
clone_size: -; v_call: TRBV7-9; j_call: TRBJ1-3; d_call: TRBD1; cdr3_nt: TGTGCCAGCAGCGGCCCGGGACAGGCTGGTGGAAACACCATATATTTT; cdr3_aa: CASSGPGQAGGNTIYF
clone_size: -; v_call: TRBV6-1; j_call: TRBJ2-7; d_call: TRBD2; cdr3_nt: TGTGCCATCAGCGGGACTAGCGGGGACTACGAGCAGTACTTC; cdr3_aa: CAISGTSGDYEQYF
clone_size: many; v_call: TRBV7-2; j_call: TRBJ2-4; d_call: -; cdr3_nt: TGTGCCAGCAGCTTAACAGGGCATCGGAACATTCAGTACTTC; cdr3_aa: CASSLTGHRNIQYF
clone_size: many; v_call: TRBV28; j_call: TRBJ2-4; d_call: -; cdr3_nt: TGTGCCAGCGGTGACATTCAGTACTTC; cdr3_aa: CASGDIQYF
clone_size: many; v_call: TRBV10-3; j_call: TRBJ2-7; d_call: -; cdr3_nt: TGTGCCATCAGTGGTGGGGGGGCCGAGCAGTACTTC; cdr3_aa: CAISGGGAEQYF
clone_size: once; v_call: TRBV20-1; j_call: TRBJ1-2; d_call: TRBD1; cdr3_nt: TGCAGTGCTAGCTACAGGGGGGTAGACTATGGCTACACCTTC; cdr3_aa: CSASYRGVDYGYTF
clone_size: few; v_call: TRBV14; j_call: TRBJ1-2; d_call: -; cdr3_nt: TGTGCCAGCAGCCAAGAACGAATTGGGGTAGGGCGATATGGCTACACCTTC; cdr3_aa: CASSQERIGVGRYGYTF
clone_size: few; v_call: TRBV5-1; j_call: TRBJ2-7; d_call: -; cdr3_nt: TGCGCCAGCAGGTACGACTCCTACGAGCAGTACTTC; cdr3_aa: CASRYDSYEQYF
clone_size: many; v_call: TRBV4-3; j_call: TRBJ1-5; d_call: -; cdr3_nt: TGCGCCAGCAGCCAAGATCGGATTGAGCCCCAGCATTTT; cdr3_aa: CASSQDRIEPQHF
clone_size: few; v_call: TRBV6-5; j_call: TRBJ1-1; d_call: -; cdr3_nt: TGTGCCAGCAGTTTGGGGATTTACGTGAACACTGAAGCTTTCTTT; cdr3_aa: CASSLGIYVNTEAFF
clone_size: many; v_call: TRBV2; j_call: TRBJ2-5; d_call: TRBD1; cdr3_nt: TGTGCCAGCAGTGAGCCTGGGCAGGGGGTTACCCAGTACTTC; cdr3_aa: CASSEPGQGVTQYF
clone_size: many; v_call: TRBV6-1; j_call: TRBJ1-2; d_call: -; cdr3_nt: TGTGCCAGCAGGGTCGCCCTTAGGGACTACTATGGCTACACCTTC; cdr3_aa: CASRVALRDYYGYTF
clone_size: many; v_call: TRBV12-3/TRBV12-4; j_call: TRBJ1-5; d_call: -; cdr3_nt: TGTGCCAGCAGTTTACCCCCGACAAATCAGCCCCAGCATTTT; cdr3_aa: CASSLPPTNQPQHF
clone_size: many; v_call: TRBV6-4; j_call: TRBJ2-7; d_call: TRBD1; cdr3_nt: TGTGCCAGCATTACCGGGACAGGGGGTTACGAGCAGTACTTC; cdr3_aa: CASITGTGGYEQYF
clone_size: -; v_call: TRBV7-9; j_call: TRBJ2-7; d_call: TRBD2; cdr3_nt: TGTGCCAGCAGCTTAGTGGGGACTAAGCAGTACGAGCAGTACTTC; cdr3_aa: CASSLVGTKQYEQYF
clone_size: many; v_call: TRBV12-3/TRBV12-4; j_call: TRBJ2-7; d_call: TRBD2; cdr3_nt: TGTGCCAGCAGTTTAACCGGGCTAGCGGCCTACGAGCAGTACTTC; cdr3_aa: CASSLTGLAAYEQYF
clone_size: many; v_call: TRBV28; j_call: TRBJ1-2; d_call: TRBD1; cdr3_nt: TGTGCCAGCAGTCGACAGGGACTCTATGGCTACACCTTC; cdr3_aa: CASSRQGLYGYTF
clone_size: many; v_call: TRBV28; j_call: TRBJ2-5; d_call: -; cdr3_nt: TGTGCCAGCAGCCACACGAATGAAGAGACCCAGTACTTC; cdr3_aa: CASSHTNEETQYF
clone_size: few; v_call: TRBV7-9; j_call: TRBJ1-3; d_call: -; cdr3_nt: TGTGCCAGCAGCCTGGACCACTCTGGAAACACCATATATTTT; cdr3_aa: CASSLDHSGNTIYF
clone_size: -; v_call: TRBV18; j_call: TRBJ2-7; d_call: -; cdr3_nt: TGTGCCAGCTCAAGCCGGGACCCAGTCTACGAGCAGTACTTC; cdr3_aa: CASSSRDPVYEQYF
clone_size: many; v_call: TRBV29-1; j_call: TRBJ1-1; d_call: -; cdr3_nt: TGCAGCGCCGTAACGGGAACTGAAGCTTTCTTT; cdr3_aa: CSAVTGTEAFF
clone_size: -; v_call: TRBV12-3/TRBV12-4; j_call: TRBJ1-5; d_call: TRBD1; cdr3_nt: TGTGCCAGCAGCGATAGGGACAGACCTTTTAGGCCCCAGCATTTT; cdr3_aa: CASSDRDRPFRPQHF
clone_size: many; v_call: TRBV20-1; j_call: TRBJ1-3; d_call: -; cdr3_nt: TGCAGTGCTTGGGAAAAAAACACCATATATTTT; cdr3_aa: CSAWEKNTIYF
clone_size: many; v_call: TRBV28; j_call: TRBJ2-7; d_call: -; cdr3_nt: TGTGCCAGCAGTTTCTTCGAGGGTTACGAGCAGTACTTC; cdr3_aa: CASSFFEGYEQYF
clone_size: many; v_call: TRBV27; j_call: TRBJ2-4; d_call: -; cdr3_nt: TGTGCCAGCAGTGTAGGGACTTCACGAAACATTCAGTACTTC; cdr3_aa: CASSVGTSRNIQYF
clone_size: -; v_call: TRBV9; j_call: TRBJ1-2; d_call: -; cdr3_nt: TGTGCCAGCAGCGTAGAACCAGCCGGAGCTAACTATGGCTACACCTTC; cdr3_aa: CASSVEPAGANYGYTF
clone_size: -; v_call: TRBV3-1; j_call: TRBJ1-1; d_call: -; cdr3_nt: TGTGCCAGCAGCCTCAATTCAGGGGCTGAAGCTTTCTTT; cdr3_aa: CASSLNSGAEAFF
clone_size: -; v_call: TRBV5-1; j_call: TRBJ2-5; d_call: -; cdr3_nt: TGCGCCAGCAGCACCCTCGGGACGGAACAAGAGACCCAGTACTTC; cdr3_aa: CASSTLGTEQETQYF
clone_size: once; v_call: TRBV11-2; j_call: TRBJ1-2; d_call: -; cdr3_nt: TGTGCCAGCAGCTCGCTCTGGGACGGCGCCTATGGCTACACCTTC; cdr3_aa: CASSSLWDGAYGYTF
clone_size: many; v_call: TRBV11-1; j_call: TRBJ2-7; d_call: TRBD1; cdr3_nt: TGTGCCAGCAGCTCCAGCGGGACAGGGGGCGGTCAAAGGTCCTACGAGCAGTACTTC; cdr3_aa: CASSSSGTGGGQRSYEQYF
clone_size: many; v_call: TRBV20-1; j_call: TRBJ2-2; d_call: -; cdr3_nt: TGCAGTGCCCGGATGGCGGGACTGAACACCGGGGAGCTGTTTTTT; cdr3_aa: CSARMAGLNTGELFF
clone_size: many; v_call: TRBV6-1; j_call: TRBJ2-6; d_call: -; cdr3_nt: TGTGCCAGCAGAAACAGTGGTGGGGCCAACGTCCTGACTTTC; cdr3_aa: CASRNSGGANVLTF